Listed below are T cell receptor beta chains from one sample, sequenced in a study of blood T cell repertoires in COVID-19. Some clones are missing from TCRdb's copy, which holds only in-frame ones; the method was immunoSEQ multiplex PCR. Here the sample spans some 350,000 clones, almost 90% being singletons. Sample: peripheral blood. These receptors all come from a woman in her 70s with COVID-19, enrolled during active disease. Both conserved end residues are part of each CDR3. The order of the fields is J gene, V gene, D gene, clone size, CDR3 protein, CDR3 DNA. A D gene is named only where the DNA matches it firmly. Clone size is not always given. Where it is, it says once, few, many or a class for expanded clones.

TRBJ1-1	TRBV28	TRBD1	once	CASSPGQGAVTEAFF	TGTGCCAGCAGTCCTGGACAGGGGGCCGTCACTGAAGCTTTCTTT
TRBJ1-2	TRBV19	.	.	CASSSQGSNYGYTF	TGTGCCAGTAGTTCACAGGGATCAAACTATGGCTACACCTTC
TRBJ1-1	TRBV18	.	.	CASTQTGNTEAFF	TGTGCCAGCACACAGACAGGGAACACTGAAGCTTTCTTT
TRBJ2-7	TRBV27	.	.	CASSYGTGTYEQYF	TGTGCCAGCAGTTACGGTACAGGTACCTACGAGCAGTACTTC
TRBJ1-1	TRBV6-1	TRBD1	.	CASSDDRVKTEAFF	TGTGCCAGCAGTGATGACAGGGTTAAAACTGAAGCTTTCTTT
TRBJ1-2	TRBV5-6	TRBD1	.	CASSTGQGYGYTF	TGTGCCAGCAGTACTGGACAGGGCTATGGCTACACCTTC
TRBJ1-5	TRBV6-5	.	.	CASSYSRSSNQPQHF	TGTGCCAGCAGTTACTCGAGGAGTAGCAATCAGCCCCAGCATTTT
TRBJ2-6	TRBV10-3	TRBD1	.	CAISGGTGSSSGANVLTF	TGTGCCATCAGTGGGGGGACAGGAAGTAGCTCTGGGGCCAACGTCCTGACTTTC
TRBJ1-2	TRBV12-3/TRBV12-4	.	.	CASSAQGYSGYTF	TGTGCCAGCAGTGCGCAGGGTTATAGTGGCTACACCTTC
TRBJ2-5	TRBV18	.	once	CASSPPAQETQYF	TGTGCCAGCTCACCACCGGCACAAGAGACCCAGTACTTC
TRBJ2-7	TRBV5-1	.	.	CASSLGAGAVFYEQYF	TGCGCCAGCTCTCTAGGGGCAGGGGCCGTCTTTTACGAGCAGTACTTC
TRBJ1-6	TRBV9	TRBD1	.	CASSEQDRDNSPLHF	TGTGCCAGCAGCGAGCAGGACAGGGATAATTCACCCCTCCACTTT
TRBJ1-2	TRBV5-1	TRBD1	.	CASSQGVGYTF	TGCGCCAGCAGCCAGGGGGTTGGCTACACCTTC
TRBJ2-5	TRBV2	.	.	CASSTPGSQETQYF	TGTGCCAGCAGTACCCCCGGGAGTCAAGAGACCCAGTACTTC
TRBJ2-2	TRBV19	.	.	CASSIRTHTGELFF	TGTGCCAGTAGTATAAGGACACACACCGGGGAGCTGTTTTTT
TRBJ1-1	TRBV19	.	.	CASRKTLTGNTEAFF	TGTGCCAGTAGGAAGACCTTAACAGGAAACACTGAAGCTTTCTTT
TRBJ2-2	TRBV7-9	.	.	CASRAGANLGELFF	TGTGCCAGCAGGGCAGGGGCAAATCTCGGGGAGCTGTTTTTT
TRBJ1-1	TRBV2	.	.	CASTRENTEAFF	TGTGCCAGCACGAGAGAGAACACTGAAGCTTTCTTT
TRBJ2-7	TRBV30	TRBD2	.	CAWSGGGSTNEQYF	TGTGCCTGGAGCGGGGGGGGGTCCACCAACGAGCAGTACTTC
TRBJ1-4	TRBV28	.	.	CASSLIGGVEEKLFF	TGTGCCAGCAGTTTGATTGGGGGGGTCGAAGAAAAACTGTTTTTT
TRBJ2-5	TRBV4-2	TRBD2	.	CASSQGLSEETQYF	TGTGCCAGCAGCCAGGGACTATCAGAAGAGACCCAGTACTTC
TRBJ1-1	TRBV23-1	.	.	CASSPIPYPQGWAFF	TGCGCCAGCAGCCCGATCCCCTATCCCCAGGGGTGGGCTTTCTTT
TRBJ1-2	TRBV3-1/TRBV3-2	.	.	CASSQQPGPVSGYTF	TGTGCCAGCAGCCAACAGCCAGGTCCCGTCAGTGGCTACACCTTC